This TCR beta chain was recorded in a study of blood T cell repertoires in COVID-19. Turning to the study itself: Sites in the United States, Italy and Spain provided acute and convalescent COVID-19 samples.

The CDR3 runs to 15 residues. Germline CDR1 reads MNHGY; CDR2 reads SVAAGI. V was clipped by 5 bases and J by 3 bases; unmatched bases: 8. The protocol was immunoSEQ multiplex PCR, while the TCRdb copy is restricted to in-frame clones and leaves out a portion. There are 300,000 or so clones in the sample; about 82% occur only once, and around 3.9% lies in the top ten. The TCR sequence derives from a woman aged 45-60 years with active or convalescent COVID-19. Sequencing was done on a sample of peripheral blood. This rearrangement joins TRBV6-9 to TRBJ2-7; TRBD1 agrees at 9 bases. For the CDR3, the DNA is TGTGCCAGCAGTCTCTCCGGGACAGGGATCTACGAGCAGTACTTC. This sequence encodes CASSLSGTGIYEQYF.